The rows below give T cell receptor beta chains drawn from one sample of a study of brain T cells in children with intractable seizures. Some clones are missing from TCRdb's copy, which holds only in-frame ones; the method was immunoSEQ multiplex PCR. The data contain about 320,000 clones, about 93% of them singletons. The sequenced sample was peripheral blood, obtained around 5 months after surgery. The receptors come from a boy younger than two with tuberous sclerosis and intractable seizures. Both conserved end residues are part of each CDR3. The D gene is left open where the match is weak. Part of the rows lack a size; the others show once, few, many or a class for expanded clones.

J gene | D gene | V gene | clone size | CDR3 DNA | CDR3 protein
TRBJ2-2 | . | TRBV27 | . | TGTGCCAGCAGGCCGGGACTCCTGAATACCGGGGAGCTGTTTTTT | CASRPGLLNTGELFF
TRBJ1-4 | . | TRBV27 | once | TGTGCCAGCAACCCTCGGGGCCTCCCTAATGAAAAACTGTTTTTT | CASNPRGLPNEKLFF
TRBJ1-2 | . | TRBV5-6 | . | TGTGCCAGCAGCTTGGCTCCAGGGTCCTTCTATGGCTACACCTTC | CASSLAPGSFYGYTF
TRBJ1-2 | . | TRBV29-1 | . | TGCAGCGTTGAACTGACAGAGGAGTATGGCTACACCTTC | CSVELTEEYGYTF
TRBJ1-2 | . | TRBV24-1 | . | TGTGCCACCAGTGATTCAGGACGGACCTATGGCTACACCTTC | CATSDSGRTYGYTF
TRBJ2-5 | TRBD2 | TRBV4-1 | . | TGCGCCAGCAGCCAAAGCATAGCGGGAGACGAGACCCAGTACTTC | CASSQSIAGDETQYF
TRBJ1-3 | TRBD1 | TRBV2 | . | TGTGCCAGCATACTGGGACAGGGCTCTGGAAACACCATATATTTT | CASILGQGSGNTIYF
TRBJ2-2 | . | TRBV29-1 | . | TGCAGCGCCGTCGGGTACGCCGGGGAGCTGTTTTTT | CSAVGYAGELFF
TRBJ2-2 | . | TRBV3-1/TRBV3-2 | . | TGTGCCAGCAGCCACAACTCCGGGTTTCCTAACGGGGAGCTGTTTTTT | CASSHNSGFPNGELFF
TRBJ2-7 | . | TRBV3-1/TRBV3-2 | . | TGTGCCAGCAGCTCCTTACGGGGTTCCTACGAGCAGTACTTC | CASSSLRGSYEQYF
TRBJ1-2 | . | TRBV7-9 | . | TGTGCCAGCAGCTTGGAGAACTATGGCTACACCTTC | CASSLENYGYTF
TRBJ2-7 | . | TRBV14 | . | TGTGCCAGCAGCCCTCTGGCCTTGAGCTCCTACGAGCAGTACTTC | CASSPLALSSYEQYF
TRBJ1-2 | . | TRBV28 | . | TGTGCCAGCAGTTTGGGACACGAATTTTATGGCTACACCTTC | CASSLGHEFYGYTF
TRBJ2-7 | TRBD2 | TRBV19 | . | TGTGCCAGTAGTAAAATAGCGGGAGGGAACGAGCAGTACTTC | CASSKIAGGNEQYF
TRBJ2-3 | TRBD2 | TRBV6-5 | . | TGTGCCAGTCTAGCGGGGGGGCCGGACACAGATACGCAGTATTTT | CASLAGGPDTDTQYF
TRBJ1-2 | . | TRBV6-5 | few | TGTGCCAGCAGGGTAATAGATGGGGGGAACTATGGCTACACCTTC | CASRVIDGGNYGYTF
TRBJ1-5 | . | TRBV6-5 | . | TGTGCCAGCAGGGGAGGTCAGCCCCAGCATTTT | CASRGGQPQHF
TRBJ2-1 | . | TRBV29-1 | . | TGCAGCGTGAATGGTCGGGGAGGTGAGCAGTTCTTC | CSVNGRGGEQFF
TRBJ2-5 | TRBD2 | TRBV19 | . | TGTGCCAGTAGAGCGGGGTACCAAGAGACCCAGTACTTC | CASRAGYQETQYF
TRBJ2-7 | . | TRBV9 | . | TGTGCCAGCGCGGCGAGGGGGGGCGACTACGAGCAGTACTTC | CASAARGGDYEQYF
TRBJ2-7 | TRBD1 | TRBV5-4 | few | TGTGCCAGCAGCTTGAGGCAGGGGGCCTACGAGCAGTACTTC | CASSLRQGAYEQYF
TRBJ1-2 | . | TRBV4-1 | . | TGCGCCAGCAGCCCCCGCGTAGTTAACTATGGCTACACCTTC | CASSPRVVNYGYTF
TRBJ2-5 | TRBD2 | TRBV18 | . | TGTGCCAGCTCACCATTGCGTCACCGACTAGCGGAAAAAGAGACCCAGTACTTC | CASSPLRHRLAEKETQYF
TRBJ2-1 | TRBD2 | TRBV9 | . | TGTGCCAGCAGCTACCACGGACTAGCGGACAATGAGCAGTTCTTC | CASSYHGLADNEQFF
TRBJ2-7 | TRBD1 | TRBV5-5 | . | TGTGCCAGCAGCCCCCAGGGACAGAGAAGCTCCTACGAGCAGTACTTC | CASSPQGQRSSYEQYF
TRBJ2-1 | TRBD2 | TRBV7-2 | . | TGTGCCAGCAGCTTAGGGTCTAGCGGGAGCTCTGAGCAGTTCTTC | CASSLGSSGSSEQFF
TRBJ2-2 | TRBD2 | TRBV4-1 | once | TGCGCCAGCAGCCAAGGTCCTAGCGGTGTCGGTTTTCCGGGGGAGCTGTTTTTT | CASSQGPSGVGFPGELFF
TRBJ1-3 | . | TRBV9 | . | TGTGCCAGCAGCGTTTACCCTGGAAACACCATATATTTT | CASSVYPGNTIYF
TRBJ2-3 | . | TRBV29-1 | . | TGCAGCGTTGTTACGGACAGGCAGTATTTT | CSVVTDRQYF
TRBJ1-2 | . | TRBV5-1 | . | TGCGCCAGCAGCTTGGAGGCAGGTTCCTATGGCTACACCTTC | CASSLEAGSYGYTF
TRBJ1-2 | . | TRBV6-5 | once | TGTGCCAGCAGTTACTCGACCAGGGACGACTATGGCTACACCTTC | CASSYSTRDDYGYTF
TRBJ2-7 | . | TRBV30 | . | TGTGCCTGGAGGGAGCGCGGGCTAGCCTATGCCTCCTACGAGCAGTACTTC | CAWRERGLAYASYEQYF
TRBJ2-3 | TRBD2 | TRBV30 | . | TGTGCCTGGAGTCGGGGGGAGTGGGGCACAGATACGCAGTATTTT | CAWSRGEWGTDTQYF
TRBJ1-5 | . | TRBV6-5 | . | TGTGCCAGCAGTTATTCATCAAGCAATCAGCCCCAGCATTTT | CASSYSSSNQPQHF
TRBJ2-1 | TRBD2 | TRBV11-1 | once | TGTGCCAGCAGCTCTCGGACTAGCGTCAGCTACAATGAGCAGTTCTTC | CASSSRTSVSYNEQFF
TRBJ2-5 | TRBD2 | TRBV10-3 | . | TGTGCCACCTCGTGGAGCGGGAGGGGAGAGACCCAGTACTTC | CATSWSGRGETQYF
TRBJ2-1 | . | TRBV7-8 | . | TGTGCCAGCAGCCCCCTAGAATGGGGGTCCTACAATGAGCAGTTCTTC | CASSPLEWGSYNEQFF
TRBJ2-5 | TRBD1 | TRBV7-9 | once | TGTGCCAGCAGTGGCAGGGGGACCCTAGAGACCCAGTACTTC | CASSGRGTLETQYF
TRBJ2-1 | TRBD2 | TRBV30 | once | TGTGCCTGGAGCGAGGGACTAGCTAGCGATGAGCAGTTCTTC | CAWSEGLASDEQFF
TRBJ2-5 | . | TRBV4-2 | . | TGTGCCAGCAGCTCTCCCGATATGGGATGGCAAGAGACCCAGTACTTC | CASSSPDMGWQETQYF
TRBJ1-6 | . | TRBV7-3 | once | TGTGCCAGCAGCCTCCATCGGGGGGGAGGACCCCTCCACTTT | CASSLHRGGGPLHF
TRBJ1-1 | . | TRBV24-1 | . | TGTGCCACCGCGGGCCCCAACACTGAAGCTTTCTTT | CATAGPNTEAFF
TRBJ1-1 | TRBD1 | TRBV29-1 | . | TGCAGCGTGGGGACAGGGGGTAATACTGAAGCTTTCTTT | CSVGTGGNTEAFF
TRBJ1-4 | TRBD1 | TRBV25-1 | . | TGTGCCAGCAAGCAGGGGGCTAACGAAAAACTGTTTTTT | CASKQGANEKLFF
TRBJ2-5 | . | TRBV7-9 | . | TGTGCCAGCAGCTTAAAATTTACGACCCAGTACTTC | CASSLKFTTQYF
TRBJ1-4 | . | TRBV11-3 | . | TGTGCCAGCAGCTTATTCGGTCCGGGAGCTAATGAAAAACTGTTTTTT | CASSLFGPGANEKLFF
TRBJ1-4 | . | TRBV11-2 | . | TGTGCCAGCAGCCCGAGGGGGGGTTCTTGGACTAATGAAAAACTGTTTTTT | CASSPRGGSWTNEKLFF
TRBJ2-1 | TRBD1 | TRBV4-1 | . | TGCGCCAGCAGCCAAGAGGGCAGGGGGCCGGATGAGCAGTTCTTC | CASSQEGRGPDEQFF
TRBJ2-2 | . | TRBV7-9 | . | TGTGCCAGCAGATGGGCGAACACCGGGGAGCTGTTTTTT | CASRWANTGELFF
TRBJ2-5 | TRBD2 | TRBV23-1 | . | TGCGCCAGGATAGAAGGAGCGGGGCAAGAGACCCAGTACTTC | CARIEGAGQETQYF
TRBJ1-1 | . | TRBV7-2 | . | TGTGCCAGCACCCTTCACGGGGGCACTGAAGCTTTCTTT | CASTLHGGTEAFF
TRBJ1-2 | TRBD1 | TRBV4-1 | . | TGCGCCAGCAGCCAAGATCCCCGCGGACAGGGGGCGCCTAACTATGGCTACACCTTC | CASSQDPRGQGAPNYGYTF
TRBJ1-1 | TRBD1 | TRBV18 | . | TGTGCCAGCTCACCTATCTCGTTTCGGGACAGTGAAGCTTTCTTT | CASSPISFRDSEAFF
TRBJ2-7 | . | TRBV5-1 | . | TGCGCCAGCAGCACGGGGATGGACAGTTACGAGCAGTACTTC | CASSTGMDSYEQYF